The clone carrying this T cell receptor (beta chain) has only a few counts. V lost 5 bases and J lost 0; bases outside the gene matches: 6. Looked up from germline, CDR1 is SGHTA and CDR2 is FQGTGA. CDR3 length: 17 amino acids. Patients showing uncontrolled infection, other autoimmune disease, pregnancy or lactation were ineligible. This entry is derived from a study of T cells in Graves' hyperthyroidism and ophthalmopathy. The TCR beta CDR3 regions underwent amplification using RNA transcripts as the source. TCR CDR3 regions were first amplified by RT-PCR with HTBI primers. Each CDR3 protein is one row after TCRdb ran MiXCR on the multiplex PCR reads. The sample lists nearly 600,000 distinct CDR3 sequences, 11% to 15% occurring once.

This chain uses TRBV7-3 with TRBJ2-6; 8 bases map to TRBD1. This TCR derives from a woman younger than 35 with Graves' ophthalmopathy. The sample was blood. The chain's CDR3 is CASSTPGQDSGANVLTF. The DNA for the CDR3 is TGTGCCAGCAGCACCCCGGGACAGGACTCTGGGGCCAACGTCCTGACTTTC.